This passage covers 9 T cell receptor beta chains from one sample sequenced in a study of T-cell reconstitution after alpha-beta-depleted transplantation in children. Unique molecular identifiers were used in preparing the TCRbeta library. One entry per CDR3 protein, called by TCRdb with MiXCR from the PCR reads. The table records about 500,000 distinct CDR3 sequences, roughly 33% of them present only once. The source material was PBMCs from the stem cell graft donor, sampled from the stem cell graft. These receptors were taken from a human donor who donated a stem cell graft to a child with aplastic anemia.

The chain recombines TRBV12-3 or TRBV12-4 with TRBJ2-1; 8 nucleotides line up with TRBD2. The CDR3 sequence is 17 residues long. V lost 3 bases and J lost 0; bases outside the gene matches: 7. The CDR3 DNA is TGTGCCAGCAGTTTGAGGGCTAGCGGGCTCTCCTACAATGAGCAGTTCTTC. It codes for CASSLRASGLSYNEQFF.

The V gene is TRBV20-1, the J gene TRBJ1-5; tentatively, D is TRBD1 (5 bases). V dropped 3 bases and J dropped 6 bases, with 15 bases sitting between them. Germline V gene data show CDR1 as DFQATT and CDR2 as SNEGSKA (reference sequence). This CDR3 has 14 residues. The CDR3 nucleotides are TGCAGTGCTAGGCCAGGGACCTATAGTCAGCCCCAGCATTTT. Residues: CSARPGTYSQPQHF.

The sample holds a few counts of this clonotype. The chain is built from TRBV7-3 and TRBJ1-1; D gene uncertain. Between the trimmed V and J ends, which lost 5 bases and 1 base, there was a span of 14 bases. Germline V gene data show CDR1 as SGHTA and CDR2 as FQGTGA. The CDR3 is 15 residues long. In DNA form, the CDR3 reads TGTGCCAGCAGCGCCCGTCAAGACCAGAACACTGAAGCTTTCTTT. Protein sequence: CASSARQDQNTEAFF.

The V and J genes are TRBV7-2 and TRBJ2-5, with 8 nucleotides matching TRBD2. Germline V gene lookup returns CDR1 SGHTA and CDR2 FQGNSA. The trim removed 5 bases at V and 7 bases at J, leaving 9 bases unmatched. The length of the CDR3 is 14 residues. CDR3 residues: CASSHPGLVATQYF. The CDR3 nucleotides are TGTGCCAGCAGCCATCCGGGACTAGTGGCGACCCAGTACTTC.

This chain connects TRBV12-3 or TRBV12-4 to TRBJ1-3; D might be TRBD1 (5 bases). The length of the CDR3 is 12 residues. The germline V and J ends were trimmed by 6 bases and 13 bases, with 16 bases remaining between them. As DNA, the CDR3 is TGTGCCAGCAGACCAGGGACCACCTCTATATATTTT. This gives the protein CASRPGTTSIYF.

This chain connects TRBV20-1 to TRBJ2-5; 9 nucleotides match TRBD2. V gave up 1 base and J gave up 2 bases; unmatched junction bases: 8. The CDR3 extends over 16 amino acids. The germline gives CDR1 DFQATT, CDR2 SNEGSKA (reference sequence). The CDR3 DNA sequence: TGCAGTGCTAGAGGCGCGGGAGGGCCTGGGCAAGAGACCCAGTACTTC. This codes for CSARGAGGPGQETQYF.

V and J are TRBV29-1 and TRBJ1-4; 8 bases align to TRBD1. The CDR3 is 13 residues long. Germline loops: CDR1 SQVTM, CDR2 ANQGSEA. V was pared by 4 bases and J by 5 bases, with 3 bases of the junction left unmatched. The CDR3 loop reads CSVGDRRNEKLFF. The CDR3 coding sequence is TGCAGCGTTGGGGACAGGCGGAATGAAAAACTGTTTTTT.

This clonotype was detected a few times. V is TRBV12-3 or TRBV12-4 and J is TRBJ1-1; a weak D match, TRBD1 (5 bases). V gave up 5 bases and J gave up 4 bases, with 14 bases separating them. The CDR3 is 14 amino acids. The CDR3 is CASSRGRWGTEAFF. CDR3 bases: TGTGCCAGCAGTCGGGGACGGTGGGGCACTGAAGCTTTCTTT.

This clonotype was counted a few times. The gene calls are TRBV20-1 and TRBJ2-1; no clear D. The CDR3 has 13 residues. Trimming stripped 0 bases from V and 3 bases from J, with 6 bases between. Germline V gives CDR1 DFQATT, CDR2 SNEGSKA (reference sequence). The CDR3, as DNA: TGCAGTGCTAGAGATTCGGTCTACAATGAGCAGTTCTTC. It yields the protein CSARDSVYNEQFF.